A single sample gave rise to the 27 T cell receptor beta chains below, sequenced in a study of early T cells in non-severe SARS-CoV-2 infection. One entry per CDR3 protein results from TCRdb running MiXCR on the 5' RACE reads. The data show about 25,000 distinct CDR3 sequences, 3.5% to 5.5% seen once. The sample consisted of whole blood. All receptors come from an adult who was a healthcare worker with PCR-confirmed SARS-CoV-2 infection or an uninfected control (not recorded which).

CDR3 sequence reads: CASSPAGSGPYEQYF. The CDR3 DNA reads as TGTGCCAGCAGCCCCGCAGGGAGCGGCCCCTACGAGCAGTACTTC. This rearrangement joins TRBV7-7 to TRBJ2-7; D tentatively reads TRBD1 or TRBD2 (5 bases each). The CDR3 length is 15 residues. Germline V gene data show CDR1 as SSHAT and CDR2 as FNYEAQ (reference sequence). Trimming shortened V by 5 bases and J by 2 bases, and 16 bases separated the two germline ends.

This clonotype was seen repeatedly, ten times or more. The J gene is TRBJ2-3, the V gene TRBV28; no clear D. Germline loops: CDR1 MDHEN, CDR2 SYDVKM. The length of the CDR3 is 18 residues. V was cut by 4 bases and J by 3 bases, with 23 bases left in between. The CDR3 DNA reads as TGTGCCAGCAGTTCAAGCCCCGGGCTGGGTAGTGGGACAGATACGCAGTATTTT. Its translation: CASSSSPGLGSGTDTQYF. The full variable domain, completed using reference TRBV28 and TRBJ2-3, is DVKVTQSSRYLVKRTGEKVFLECVQDMDHENMFWYRQDPGLGLRLIYFSYDVKMKEKGDIPEGYSVSREKKERFSLILESASTNQTSMYLCASSSSPGLGSGTDTQYFGPGTRLTVL.

The chain is built from TRBV12-3 or TRBV12-4 and TRBJ2-3; weak D call: TRBD1 (6 bases). The CDR3 is made up of 13 amino acids. Trimming stripped 4 bases from V and 5 bases from J, with 10 bases between. The chain's CDR3 is CASSWTVGDTQYF. In nucleotides, the CDR3 is TGTGCCAGCAGTTGGACAGTGGGAGATACGCAGTATTTT.

The CDR3 loop reads CASSPRWANNFKNIQYF. In nucleotides, the CDR3 is TGTGCCAGCAGCCCCCGTTGGGCCAACAACTTCAAAAACATTCAGTACTTC. The V call is TRBV4-2, the J call TRBJ2-4, with D unclear. The CDR3 spans 17 residues. The V gene's germline CDR1 is LGHNA and CDR2 YNFKEQ. With 4 bases removed from V and 3 bases from J, the gap between germline ends came to 19 bases.

In nucleotides, the CDR3 is TGTGCCAGCAGCCCTCCCGAAGATACGCAGTATTTT. Translated: CASSPPEDTQYF. The chain combines TRBV11-2 with TRBJ2-3; D is uncertain. CDR3 length: 12 amino acids. Germline V gives CDR1 SGHAT, CDR2 FQNNGV. The ends were cut back, 5 bases at V and 5 bases at J, with 8 bases in the middle.

This clonotype was seen at least ten times. This chain joins TRBV3-1 and TRBJ2-1; D is uncertain. The CDR3 has 15 residues. Looked up from germline, CDR1 is LGHDT and CDR2 is YNNKEL (reference sequence). Trimming shortened V by 4 bases and J by 0 bases, and 10 bases separated the two germline ends. Here the CDR3 reads CASSPGGYSYNEQFF. The CDR3 DNA reads as TGTGCCAGCAGCCCTGGCGGATACTCCTACAATGAGCAGTTCTTC.

This sequence joins TRBV12-3 or TRBV12-4 and TRBJ1-5; D may be TRBD1 (6 bases). This CDR3 is built from 16 residues. V was clipped by 2 bases and J by 6 bases, with 17 bases between them. The CDR3 sequence is CASSLRGQGAGQPQHF. DNA of the CDR3: TGTGCCAGCAGTTTACGGGGGCAGGGAGCGGGTCAGCCCCAGCATTTT.

The chain joins TRBV14 to TRBJ2-2; D may be TRBD2 (5 bases). From germline, CDR1 is SGHDN and CDR2 FVKESK. V lost 0 bases and J 3 bases, leaving 8 bases between the germline ends. The CDR3 is made up of 15 amino acids. DNA for the CDR3: TGTGCCAGCAGCCAAGATCTCGGGGACACCGGGGAGCTGTTTTTT. This encodes CASSQDLGDTGELFF.

This clonotype has at least ten counts. Written as DNA, the CDR3 is TGTGCCAGCAGGCGATCCGGGACAGGGAGTGAAAAACTGTTTTTT. It is translated as CASRRSGTGSEKLFF. The rearrangement links TRBV27 to TRBJ1-4; 9 nucleotides line up with TRBD1. With V trimmed by 6 bases and J by 7 bases, 9 bases remained unmatched. Germline CDR1 and CDR2: MNHEY and SMNVEV (reference sequence). The CDR3 consists of 15 residues.

Only a few counts were recorded for this clonotype. V is TRBV27 and J is TRBJ1-1, with D possibly being TRBD1 (6 bases). Per the germline V gene, CDR1 is MNHEY and CDR2 is SMNVEV (reference sequence). Trimming stripped 6 bases from V and 8 bases from J, with 13 bases between. The CDR3 is made up of 12 amino acids. CDR3 nucleotides: TGTGCCAGCAGACAGGGTCCCTTGGAAGCTTTCTTT. Its protein is CASRQGPLEAFF.

This clonotype was counted between two and nine times. The chain is built from TRBV5-6 and TRBJ2-7; maybe TRBD2 (6 bases). Between the trimmed V and J ends, which lost 3 bases and 5 bases, there was a span of 9 bases. This CDR3 contains 12 residues. Germline CDR1 and CDR2: SGHDT and YYEEEE. CDR3 region: CASSSDYNEQYF. The CDR3, as DNA: TGTGCCAGCAGCTCGGACTACAACGAGCAGTACTTC.

This clonotype was seen at least ten times. The chain links TRBV7-9 to TRBJ2-2, with TRBD2 identical over 11 bases. V lost 4 bases and J lost 1; bases outside the gene matches: 5. The CDR3 extends over 17 amino acids. In germline, CDR1 is SEHNR, CDR2 FQNEAQ (reference sequence). The CDR3 region has the DNA TGTGCCAGCAGCTCCCGGACTAGCGGGCTGAACACCGGGGAGCTGTTTTTT. Amino acid sequence: CASSSRTSGLNTGELFF. The whole variable domain, filled in from reference TRBV7-9 and TRBJ2-2, reads DTGVSQNPRHKITKRGQNVTFRCDPISEHNRLYWYRQTLGQGPEFLTYFQNEAQLEKSRLLSDRFSAERPKGSFSTLEIQRTEQGDSAMYLCASSSRTSGLNTGELFFGEGSRLTVL.

This clonotype qualifies as medium-sized. V usage is TRBV10-2 and J usage is TRBJ1-6; 7 bases match TRBD1. J lost 10 bases, V lost 5 bases, and 8 bases had no gene match. The CDR3 runs to 14 residues. From germline, CDR1 is WSHSY and CDR2 SAAADI. CDR3 DNA: TGCGCCAGCAGTTTTGACAGGGCGGCATCACCCCTCCACTTT. Its translation: CASSFDRAASPLHF.

This clonotype came up many times. The gene calls are TRBV7-9 and TRBJ2-7; 7 bases match TRBD2. Unmatched junction bases numbered 6, after V lost 2 bases and J lost 5 bases. This CDR3 region has 14 residues. Per germline, CDR1 SEHNR and CDR2 FQNEAQ (reference sequence). The CDR3 sequence: CASSLQLSGNEQYF. The CDR3, as DNA: TGTGCCAGCAGCTTACAGCTGAGCGGGAACGAGCAGTACTTC.

The genes are TRBV19 and TRBJ2-2; 7 bases map to TRBD1. Germline assignment: CDR1 LNHDA and CDR2 SQIVND (reference sequence). The V and J ends lost 10 bases and 6 bases, in that order; junction bases with no gene match: 14. This CDR3 contains 15 residues. The CDR3 DNA reads TGTGCCACCAAACAAGTAACAGGGGTCGCCGGGGAGCTGTTTTTT. As protein: CATKQVTGVAGELFF.

This clonotype was recorded at least ten times. CDR3 DNA sequence: TGTGCCAGCAGGAGAGGAGATCTCGGGCCCTACAATGAGCAGTTCTTC. Amino acids: CASRRGDLGPYNEQFF. V gene TRBV28 combines with J gene TRBJ2-1; no clear D gene. This CDR3 is 16 amino acids long. Deletions cut 6 bases from V and 2 bases from J, with 17 bases between. Germline V gene data show CDR1 as MDHEN and CDR2 as SYDVKM.

This clonotype came up many times. The chain employs TRBV2 and TRBJ2-1; D perhaps matches TRBD2 (7 bases). V shed 3 bases and J shed 5 bases, with 20 bases lying between them. Germline loops: CDR1 SNHLY, CDR2 FYNNEI. The CDR3 covers 17 residues. This CDR3 is CASSERGGGGSNNEQFF. The CDR3 coding sequence is TGTGCCAGCAGTGAGAGGGGGGGTGGCGGGAGCAACAATGAGCAGTTCTTC.

V and J are TRBV6-2 or TRBV6-3 and TRBJ1-4; no definite D call. Trimming removed 0 bases at V and 13 bases at J, with 9 bases between. The CDR3 contains 12 residues. Germline V gives CDR1 MNHEY, CDR2 SVGEGT. The CDR3 sequence is CASSYSKGRLFF. The CDR3 nucleotides are TGTGCCAGCAGTTACTCGAAAGGAAGACTGTTTTTT.

This clonotype was seen ten or more times. V gene TRBV7-9 combines with J gene TRBJ2-7, with 8 positions matching TRBD2. Looked up from germline, CDR1 is SEHNR and CDR2 is FQNEAQ (reference sequence). J was trimmed by 2 bases and V by 4 bases; bases with no gene match: 13. The CDR3 consists of 17 residues. The CDR3 sequence is CASSSKGVSGVPYEQYF. CDR3 DNA sequence: TGTGCCAGCAGCTCAAAAGGCGTTAGCGGGGTGCCCTACGAGCAGTACTTC.

This clonotype was seen many times. This chain connects TRBV2 to TRBJ2-7, with unresolved D. Germline assignment: CDR1 SNHLY and CDR2 FYNNEI. The length of the CDR3 is 12 residues. V was clipped by 6 bases and J by 2 bases, with 8 bases between them. The chain's CDR3 is CASSRQPYEQYF. For the CDR3, the DNA is TGTGCCAGCAGCCGGCAGCCCTACGAGCAGTACTTC. Looking up the rest from reference TRBV2 and TRBJ2-7 gives the full variable domain: EPEVTQTPSHQVTQMGQEVILRCVPISNHLYFYWYRQILGQKVEFLVSFYNNEISEKSEIFDDQFSVERPDGSNFTLKIRSTKLEDSAMYFCASSRQPYEQYFGPGTRLTVT.

There are many counts of this clonotype. The chain employs TRBV24-1 and TRBJ2-2; TRBD2 matches 8 bases. V dropped 8 bases and J dropped 7; count of bases not matched to a gene: 14. Looked up from germline, CDR1 is KGHDR and CDR2 is SFDVKD. The CDR3 extends over 16 amino acids. The CDR3 sequence is CATTPGSGRSGGELFF. CDR3 nucleotide sequence: TGTGCCACCACTCCAGGCAGCGGGAGAAGTGGCGGGGAGCTGTTTTTT.

This clonotype appeared many times. The rearrangement uses TRBV20-1 and TRBJ1-2, with a weak D call TRBD1 (5 bases). V was shortened by 0 bases and J by 5 bases, with 16 bases between the two germline ends. Looked up from germline, CDR1 is DFQATT and CDR2 is SNEGSKA (reference sequence). The CDR3 runs 15 residues. The CDR3 loop is CSAREVGTLRYGYTF. CDR3 in DNA: TGCAGTGCTAGAGAGGTGGGGACCCTTCGGTATGGCTACACCTTC.

This chain uses TRBV29-1 with TRBJ2-5; D is unclear. Between the trimmed V and J ends, which lost 4 bases and 1 base, there was a span of 7 bases. There are 12 residues in the CDR3. Germline V gene lookup returns CDR1 SQVTM and CDR2 ANQGSEA. As DNA, the CDR3 is TGCAGCGTTGGGTTCAGCCAAGAGACCCAGTACTTC. Its protein is CSVGFSQETQYF. The entire variable domain, with the rest obtained from reference TRBV29-1 and TRBJ2-5, is as follows: SAVISQKPSRDICQRGTSLTIQCQVDSQVTMMFWYRQQPGQSLTLIATANQGSEATYESGFVIDKFPISRPNLTFSTLTVSNMSPEDSSIYLCSVGFSQETQYFGPGTRLLVL.

The sample holds many counts of this clonotype. This chain connects TRBV29-1 to TRBJ1-1; no clear D. This CDR3 region has 13 residues. Germline CDR1 is SQVTM and CDR2 is ANQGSEA. Deletions cut 7 bases from V and 2 bases from J, with 14 bases between. The CDR3 sequence is CSGAGLLNTEAFF. CDR3 nucleotide sequence: TGCAGCGGTGCCGGGCTTTTAAACACTGAAGCTTTCTTT.

The table lists this clonotype with many counts. The rearrangement uses TRBV9 and TRBJ2-3, with 7 nucleotides matching TRBD1. With V trimmed by 6 bases and J by 0 bases, 7 bases remained unmatched. The V gene's germline CDR1 is SGDLS and CDR2 YYNGEE. The CDR3 totals 15 residues. CDR3 region: CASTPGTESTDTQYF. For the CDR3, the DNA is TGTGCCAGCACCCCCGGGACAGAGAGCACAGATACGCAGTATTTT. The full variable domain, rest sourced from reference TRBV9 and TRBJ2-3, is DSGVTQTPKHLITATGQRVTLRCSPRSGDLSVYWYQQSLDQGLQFLIQYYNGEERAKGNILERFSAQQFPDLHSELNLSSLELGDSALYFCASTPGTESTDTQYFGPGTRLTVL.

This clonotype has a count of ten or more. The CDR3 DNA is TGTGCCAGCAGCCCATCAAAGACGGGCTACACCTTC. Translation gives CASSPSKTGYTF. V is TRBV11-1 and J is TRBJ1-2; D gene unclear. The CDR3 covers 12 residues. Germline V gene sequence: CDR1 SGHAT, CDR2 FQDESV (reference sequence). V lost 5 bases, J lost 8 bases, and 12 bases lay in between.

This clonotype has more than one count but fewer than ten. CDR3 sequence: CSARERTYNSPLHF. CDR3 DNA sequence: TGCAGTGCTAGAGAAAGAACCTATAATTCACCCCTCCACTTT. The V gene is TRBV20-1, the J gene TRBJ1-6; D is unclear. Trimming pared 0 bases from V and 2 bases from J, leaving 5 bases between. CDR3 length: 14 residues. Germline lookup yields CDR1 DFQATT and CDR2 SNEGSKA (reference sequence).